One sample yielded the 3 T cell receptor beta chains listed below, sequenced in a study of cytomegalovirus exposure and HLA in healthy donors. PCR primers comprised 60 Vbeta and 13 Jbeta primers. The data were produced by immunoSEQ multiplex PCR, yet TCRdb's version contains in-frame clones alone and is incomplete. The sample lists about 110,000 clones, approximately 81% seen once, with 2.5% to 3.5% in the top ten. Sequenced: PBMCs. The receptors stem from a woman aged 18-29 years in good health and CMV-seropositive.

The CDR3: CASGLGSGMSDTQYF. CDR3 nucleotides: TGTGCTAGTGGTTTGGGTAGCGGGATGTCAGATACGCAGTATTTT. The rearrangement uses TRBV12-5 and TRBJ2-3; 8 bases agree with TRBD2. Trimming cost V 1 base and J 4 bases; bases outside gene matches: 4. The CDR3 totals 15 residues. Germline lookup yields CDR1 LGHNT and CDR2 FRNRAP.

The V gene is TRBV7-2, the J gene TRBJ2-5, with D possibly being TRBD2 (6 bases). The V gene's germline CDR1 is SGHTA and CDR2 FQGNSA. The CDR3 loop spans 14 amino acids. The V end lost 4 bases, the J end lost 5 bases, and 14 bases lay between the germline ends. CDR3: CASSWGVLWETQYF. The CDR3 DNA reads TGTGCCAGCAGCTGGGGGGTCCTGTGGGAGACCCAGTACTTC.

The V and J genes are TRBV7-8 and TRBJ2-5, with 10 bases aligning to TRBD1. In germline, CDR1 is SGHVS, CDR2 FQNEAQ. This CDR3 has 17 residues. V gave up 3 bases and J gave up 5 bases; unmatched junction bases: 12. In nucleotides, the CDR3 is TGTGCCAGCAGCTTCCCCCTATCGGACAGGGGGAGGGAGACCCAGTACTTC. Translation: CASSFPLSDRGRETQYF. The full variable domain, its missing parts supplied by reference TRBV7-8 and TRBJ2-5, is GAGVSQSPRYKVAKRGQDVALRCDPISGHVSLFWYQQALGQGPEFLTYFQNEAQLDKSGLPSDRFFAERPEGSVSTLKIQRTQQEDSAVYLCASSFPLSDRGRETQYFGPGTRLLVL.